This T cell receptor (beta chain) was sequenced for a study of radiotherapy plus CTLA-4 blockade in lung cancer. This clone was seen a few times. Its antigen is unknown. Generated by immunoSEQ multiplex PCR, the TCRdb table keeps only in-frame clones and is missing some. The sample consists of tens of thousands of clones, about 87% of them appearing once. Study-level results: Clones of tumor-derived TCRs expanded in blood after radiotherapy plus ipilimumab. Early clonal dynamics of blood T cells, together with interferon-beta, were reported as the best response predictor.

The CDR3 consists of 16 residues. V was pared by 0 bases and J by 8 bases, with 9 bases of the junction left unmatched. This sequence originates from a human donor with non-small cell lung cancer that progressed on radiotherapy plus ipilimumab. V gene TRBV23-1 combines with J gene TRBJ1-4; 7 positions match TRBD1. TRBV23-1 qualifies as an ORF whose function is uncertain. This material consisted of peripheral blood, taken from a patient treated with radiotherapy plus ipilimumab. The CDR3 DNA follows: TGCGCCAGCAGTCAATCGTTTAAGGGGGCTGGGGAAAAACTGTTTTTT. Translating gives CASSQSFKGAGEKLFF.